A selection of T cell receptor beta chains follows, all from one sample in a study of cytomegalovirus exposure and HLA in healthy donors. Method: immunoSEQ multiplex PCR; TCRdb's copy keeps in-frame clones and lacks some. The table records 150,000 or so clones, 86% of them present only once. The sequenced material came from PBMCs. These receptors originate from a man aged 18 to 29 in good health and CMV-seropositive. CDR3s include the opening cysteine and the closing phenylalanine or tryptophan.

TRBJ2-3 TRBV20-1 CSAIRGDTQYF
TRBJ2-7 TRBV2 CASSELAGGFYEQYF
TRBJ2-7 TRBV6-1 CATQTGGSGSQEQYF
TRBJ2-1 TRBV4-3 CASSSEGLAAYNEQFF
TRBJ1-1 TRBV6-5 CASSYERGAEAFF
TRBJ2-4 TRBV2 CASTRQGLAKNIQYF
TRBJ2-1 TRBV27 CASSLLGTGGWDEQFF
TRBJ2-2 TRBV7-6 CASSPTSGANTGELFF
TRBJ2-3 TRBV5-4 CASSQRTRTDTQYF
TRBJ2-5 TRBV9 CASSVVAGGTQETQYF
TRBJ2-7 TRBV7-9 CASTPQGPSYEQYF
TRBJ1-4 TRBV27 CASSADRGVEKLFF
TRBJ1-1 TRBV30 CAWSRDTEAFF
TRBJ2-7 TRBV20-1 CSAADSYEQYF
TRBJ2-7 TRBV7-9 CASSTGTYEQYF
TRBJ1-1 TRBV29-1 CSTMTGFGTEAFF
TRBJ1-1 TRBV30 CAWSGQGGGAEAFF
TRBJ2-7 TRBV5-4 CASSLMTSGRSSYEQYF
TRBJ1-4 TRBV7-8 CASSRDRVSTNEKLFF
TRBJ1-2 TRBV11-2 CASSFSGYGYTF
TRBJ2-7 TRBV29-1 CSVDRPGQGYEQYF
TRBJ2-7 TRBV29-1 CSVDKGIEQYF
TRBJ1-3 TRBV5-1 CASSVTGTATGNTIYF
TRBJ2-1 TRBV27 CASGLAYNEQFF
TRBJ1-5 TRBV7-3 CASSLGLGQPQHF
TRBJ2-2 TRBV27 CASRKTTGELFF
TRBJ1-2 TRBV13 CASKFQGGTYGYTF
TRBJ2-5 TRBV2 CASNLRGPPETQYF
TRBJ1-1 TRBV30 CAWTLGGVRSEAFF
TRBJ2-1 TRBV14 CASSQVHGGEQFF
TRBJ1-5 TRBV18 CASSPTGGSRSNQPQHF
TRBJ1-1 TRBV21-1 CASSPGDRVGYTEAFF
TRBJ2-3 TRBV4-1 CASSHPGRGGATDTQYF
TRBJ2-1 TRBV11-1 CASSRTPSGGASYNEQFF
TRBJ1-5 TRBV5-6 CASSWDIYSNQPQHF
TRBJ1-1 TRBV6-5 CATAHGGAAFF
TRBJ1-6 TRBV5-6 CASSLSGTGGSPLHF
TRBJ2-1 TRBV7-2 CASSYRFPPHEQFF
TRBJ2-2 TRBV5-4 CASSLGGSGLTGELFF
TRBJ1-3 TRBV9 CASSVVPRQGSSGNTIYF
TRBJ2-2 TRBV7-3 CASSLSGLANGELFF
TRBJ1-3 TRBV25-1 CASSEPGGNTIYF